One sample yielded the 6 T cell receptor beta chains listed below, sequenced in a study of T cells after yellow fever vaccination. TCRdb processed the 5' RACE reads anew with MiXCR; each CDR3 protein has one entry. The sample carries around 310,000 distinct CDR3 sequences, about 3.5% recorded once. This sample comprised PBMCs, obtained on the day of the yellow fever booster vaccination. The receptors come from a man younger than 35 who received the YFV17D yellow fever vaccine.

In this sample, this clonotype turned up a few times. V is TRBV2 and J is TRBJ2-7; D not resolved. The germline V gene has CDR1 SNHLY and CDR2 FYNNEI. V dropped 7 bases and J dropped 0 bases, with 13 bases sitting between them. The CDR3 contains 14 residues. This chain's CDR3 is CASTRYPISYEQYF. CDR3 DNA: TGTGCCAGCACACGCTATCCCATCTCCTACGAGCAGTACTTC.

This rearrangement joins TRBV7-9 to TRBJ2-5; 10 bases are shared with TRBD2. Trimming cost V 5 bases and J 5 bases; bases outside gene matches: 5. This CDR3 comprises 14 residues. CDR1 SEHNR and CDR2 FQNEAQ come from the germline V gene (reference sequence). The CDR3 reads CASSPALAGETQYF. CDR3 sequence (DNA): TGTGCCAGCAGCCCGGCACTAGCGGGGGAGACCCAGTACTTC.

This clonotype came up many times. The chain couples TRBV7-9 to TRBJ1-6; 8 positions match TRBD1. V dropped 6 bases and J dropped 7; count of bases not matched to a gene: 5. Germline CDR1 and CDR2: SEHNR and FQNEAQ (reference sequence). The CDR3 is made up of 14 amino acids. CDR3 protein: CASSTTGGNSPLHF. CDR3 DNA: TGTGCCAGCAGTACTACAGGGGGGAATTCACCCCTCCACTTT.

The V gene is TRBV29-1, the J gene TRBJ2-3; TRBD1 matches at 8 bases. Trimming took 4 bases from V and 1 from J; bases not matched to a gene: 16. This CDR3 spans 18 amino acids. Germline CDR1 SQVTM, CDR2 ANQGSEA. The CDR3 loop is CSVAEVKTRGRGTDTQYF. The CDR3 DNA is TGCAGCGTTGCTGAGGTGAAAACCAGGGGGCGAGGCACAGATACGCAGTATTTT.

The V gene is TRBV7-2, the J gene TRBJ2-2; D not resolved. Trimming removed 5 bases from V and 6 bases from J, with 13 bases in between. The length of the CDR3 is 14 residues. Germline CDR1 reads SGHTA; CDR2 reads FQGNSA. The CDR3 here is CASSLTGGAGELFF. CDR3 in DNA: TGTGCCAGCAGCCTGACGGGTGGCGCCGGGGAGCTGTTTTTT.

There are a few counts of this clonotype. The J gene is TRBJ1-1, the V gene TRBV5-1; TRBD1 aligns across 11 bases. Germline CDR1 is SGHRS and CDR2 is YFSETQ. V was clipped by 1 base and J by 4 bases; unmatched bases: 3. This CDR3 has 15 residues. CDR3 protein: CASSLLGTGGTEAFF. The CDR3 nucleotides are TGCGCCAGCAGCTTGCTTGGGACAGGGGGCACTGAAGCTTTCTTT.